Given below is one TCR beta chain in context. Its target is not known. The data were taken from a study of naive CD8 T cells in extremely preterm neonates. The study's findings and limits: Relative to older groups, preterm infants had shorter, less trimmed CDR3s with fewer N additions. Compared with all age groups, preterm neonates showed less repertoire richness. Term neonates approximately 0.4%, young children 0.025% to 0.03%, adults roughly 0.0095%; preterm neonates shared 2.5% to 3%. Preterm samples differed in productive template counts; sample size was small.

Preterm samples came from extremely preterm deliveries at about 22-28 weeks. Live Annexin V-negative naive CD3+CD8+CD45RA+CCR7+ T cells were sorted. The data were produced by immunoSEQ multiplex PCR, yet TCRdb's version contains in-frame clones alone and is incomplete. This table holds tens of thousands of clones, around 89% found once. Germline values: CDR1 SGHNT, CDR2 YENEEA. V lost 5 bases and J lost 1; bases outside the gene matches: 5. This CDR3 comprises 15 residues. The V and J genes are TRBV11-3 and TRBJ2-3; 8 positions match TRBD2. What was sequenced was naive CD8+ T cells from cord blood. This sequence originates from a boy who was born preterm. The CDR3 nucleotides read TGTGCCAGCAGCCCCTCGCGGGGGGGCACAGATACGCAGTATTTT. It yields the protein CASSPSRGGTDTQYF. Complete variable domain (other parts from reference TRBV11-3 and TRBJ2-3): EAGVVQSPRYKIIEKKQPVAFWCNPISGHNTLYWYLQNLGQGPELLIRYENEEAVDDSQLPKDRFSAERLKGVDSTLKIQPAELGDSAVYLCASSPSRGGTDTQYFGPGTRLTVL.